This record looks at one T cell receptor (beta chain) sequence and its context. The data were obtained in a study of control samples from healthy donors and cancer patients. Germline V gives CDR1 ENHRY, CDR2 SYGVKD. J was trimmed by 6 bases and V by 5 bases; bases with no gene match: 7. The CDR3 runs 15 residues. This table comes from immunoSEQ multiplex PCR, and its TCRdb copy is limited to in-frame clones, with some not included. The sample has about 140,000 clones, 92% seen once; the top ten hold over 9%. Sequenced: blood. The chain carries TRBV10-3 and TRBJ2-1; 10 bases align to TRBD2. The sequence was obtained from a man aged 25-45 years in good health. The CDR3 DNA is TGTGCCATCAGTCTCGGGGGGACTAGCGCCAATGAGCAGTTCTTC. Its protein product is CAISLGGTSANEQFF.